The T cell receptor (beta chain) described here comes from a study of breast tumors, draining lymph nodes, adjacent tissues. Each CDR3 protein gets one entry after TCRdb re-called the multiplex PCR reads with MiXCR. The table lists approximately 130,000 distinct CDR3 sequences, approximately 20% of them singletons, with approximately 2.7% in the top ten. The sample holds many counts of this clonotype. Axillary draining lymph nodes of breast cancer patients supplied the node samples. This receptor was taken from a female donor with breast cancer. Some clones in this sample may be carry-over from other donors' samples. Sequenced: axillary lymph node tissue.

The CDR3, as DNA: TGTGCCAGCGGCTGGACGGGGAACAATGAGCAGTTCTTC. The encoded protein is CASGWTGNNEQFF. The chain has TRBV6-6 and TRBJ2-1; weak D call: TRBD2 (5 bases). Germline V gene data show CDR1 as MNHNY and CDR2 as SVGAGI (reference sequence). The CDR3 loop spans 13 amino acids. Deletions cut 8 bases from V and 5 bases from J, with 13 bases between.